This TCR beta chain was obtained from a study of blood T cell repertoires in COVID-19. About the study: Collection of acute and convalescent COVID-19 samples took place in the United States, Italy and Spain.

This CDR3 is built from 16 residues. V shed 3 bases and J shed 0 bases, with 14 bases lying between them. CDR1 is LGHNT, CDR2 FRNRAP, per germline. Some clones are missing from TCRdb's copy, which holds only in-frame ones; the method was immunoSEQ multiplex PCR. The repertoire includes 200,000 to 250,000 clones, approximately 88% of them detected once, and over 3.5% sits in the top ten. Participants' own reports of clinical history determined their cohort assignment. It was within 2 weeks before study entry that exposed participants met a COVID-19 case. The J gene is TRBJ2-5, the V gene TRBV12-5; D unresolved. This sequence originates from a woman between 25 and 40 years old who had been exposed to COVID-19. Material for sequencing was PBMCs or T cells enriched from blood (not recorded which). As DNA, the CDR3 is TGTGCTAGTGGTTTCATGGCCAAGCGAGACCAAGAGACCCAGTACTTC. Protein: CASGFMAKRDQETQYF.